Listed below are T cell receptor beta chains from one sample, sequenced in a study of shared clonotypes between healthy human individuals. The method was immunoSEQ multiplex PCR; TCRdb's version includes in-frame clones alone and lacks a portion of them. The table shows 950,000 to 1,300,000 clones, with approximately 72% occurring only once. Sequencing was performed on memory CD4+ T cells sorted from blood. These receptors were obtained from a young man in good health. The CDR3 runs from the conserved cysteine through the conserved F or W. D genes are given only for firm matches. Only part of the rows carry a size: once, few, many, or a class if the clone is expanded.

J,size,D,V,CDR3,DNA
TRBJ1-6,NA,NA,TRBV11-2,CASSSIGGYNSPLHF,TGTGCCAGCAGCTCTATTGGGGGCTATAATTCACCCCTCCACTTT
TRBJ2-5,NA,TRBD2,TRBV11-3,CASSQGLAGVVGGETQYF,TGTGCCAGCAGCCAGGGACTAGCGGGAGTTGTAGGCGGAGAGACCCAGTACTTC
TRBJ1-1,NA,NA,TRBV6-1,CASSWGAMNTEAFF,TGTGCCAGCAGTTGGGGGGCGATGAACACTGAAGCTTTCTTT
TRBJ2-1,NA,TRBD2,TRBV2,CASSAYLWRVAGYNEQFF,TGTGCCAGCAGTGCCTATCTTTGGAGGGTAGCGGGCTACAATGAGCAGTTCTTC
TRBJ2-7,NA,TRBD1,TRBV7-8,CASRSTGTGGNYEQYF,TGTGCCAGCAGGTCGACCGGGACAGGGGGAAACTACGAGCAGTACTTC
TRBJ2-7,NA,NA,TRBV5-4,CASSSGSEQYF,TGTGCCAGCAGCTCCGGGAGTGAGCAGTACTTC
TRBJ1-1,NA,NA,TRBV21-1,CASSSPLQGANTEAFF,TGTGCCAGCAGCAGTCCCCTACAGGGGGCGAACACTGAAGCTTTCTTT
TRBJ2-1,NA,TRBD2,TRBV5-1,CASRKTTSGTYNEQFF,TGCGCCAGCAGAAAAACGACTAGCGGGACCTACAATGAGCAGTTCTTC
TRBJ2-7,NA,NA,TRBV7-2,CASSLGGASEQYF,TGTGCCAGCAGCTTGGGGGGTGCTAGCGAGCAGTACTTC
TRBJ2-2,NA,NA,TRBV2,CASSKGSDTGELFF,TGTGCCAGCAGTAAGGGCTCCGACACCGGGGAGCTGTTTTTT
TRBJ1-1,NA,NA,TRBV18,CASSPVALAETEAFF,TGTGCCAGCTCACCCGTGGCCCTCGCGGAGACTGAAGCTTTCTTT
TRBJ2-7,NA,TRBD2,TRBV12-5,CASGSPGLAGGLVREQYF,TGTGCTAGTGGTTCCCCGGGACTAGCGGGAGGTCTCGTCAGGGAGCAGTACTTC
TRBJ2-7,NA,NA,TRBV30,CAWTAKNSYEQYF,TGTGCCTGGACGGCTAAAAACTCCTACGAGCAGTACTTC
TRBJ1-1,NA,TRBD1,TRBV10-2,CASSDGTANTEAFF,TGCGCCAGCAGTGATGGGACAGCGAACACTGAAGCTTTCTTT
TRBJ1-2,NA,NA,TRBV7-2,CASSFGRGSNYGYTF,TGTGCCAGCAGCTTCGGACGGGGATCCAACTATGGCTACACCTTC
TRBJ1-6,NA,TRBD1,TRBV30,CALQGQGGPLHF,TGTGCCCTCCAGGGACAGGGCGGACCCCTCCACTTT
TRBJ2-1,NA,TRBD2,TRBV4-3,CASSQYASGYNEQFF,TGCGCCAGCAGCCAATACGCTAGCGGGTACAATGAGCAGTTCTTC
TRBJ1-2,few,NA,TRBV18,CASSPGGGNYGYTF,TGTGCCAGCTCACCAGGGGGCGGTAACTATGGCTACACCTTC
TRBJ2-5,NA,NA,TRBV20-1,CSAWSGETQYF,TGCAGTGCCTGGTCGGGCGAGACCCAGTACTTC
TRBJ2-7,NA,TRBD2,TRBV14,CASTLGLAGVQEQYF,TGTGCCAGCACTCTTGGACTAGCGGGAGTTCAGGAGCAGTACTTC
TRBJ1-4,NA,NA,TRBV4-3,CASSQDYGGSEKLFF,TGCGCCAGCAGCCAAGATTATGGGGGAAGCGAAAAACTGTTTTTT
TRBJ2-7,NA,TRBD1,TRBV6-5,CASSPAGTGTYEQYF,TGTGCCAGCAGTCCAGCCGGGACAGGGACCTACGAGCAGTACTTC
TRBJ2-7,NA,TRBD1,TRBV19,CASSTAQGGAPYEQYF,TGTGCCAGTAGTACTGCCCAAGGGGGCGCGCCCTACGAGCAGTACTTC
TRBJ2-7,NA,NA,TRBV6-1,CASSGSTVPQDF,TGTGCCAGCAGTGGATCGACGGTCCCCCAAGACTTC
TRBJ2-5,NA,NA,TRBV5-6,CASSFVQKETQYF,TGTGCCAGCAGCTTTGTTCAGAAGGAGACCCAGTACTTC
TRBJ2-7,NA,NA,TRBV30,CAWSHSEHEQYF,TGTGCCTGGAGCCACTCGGAACACGAGCAGTACTTC
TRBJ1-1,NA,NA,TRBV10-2,CATLQVNTEAFF,TGCGCCACCTTACAGGTTAACACTGAAGCTTTCTTT
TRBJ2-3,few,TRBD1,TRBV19,CASQGANTDTQYF,TGTGCCAGTCAGGGGGCCAACACAGATACGCAGTATTTT
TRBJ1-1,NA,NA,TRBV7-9,CASSPSTGNTEAFF,TGTGCCAGCAGCCCGTCGACAGGGAACACTGAAGCTTTCTTT
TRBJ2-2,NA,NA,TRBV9,CASSVAAAPNTGELFF,TGTGCCAGCAGCGTAGCCGCGGCCCCGAACACCGGGGAGCTGTTTTTT
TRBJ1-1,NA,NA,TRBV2,CASSAFGRNTEAFF,TGTGCCAGCAGTGCATTTGGCAGGAACACTGAAGCTTTCTTT
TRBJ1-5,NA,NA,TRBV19,CASSMGAGRNSNQPQHF,TGTGCCAGTAGTATGGGGGCAGGGAGGAATAGCAATCAGCCCCAGCATTTT
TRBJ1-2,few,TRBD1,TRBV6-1,CASSLGTASYGYTF,TGTGCCAGCAGTCTGGGGACAGCCAGCTATGGCTACACCTTC
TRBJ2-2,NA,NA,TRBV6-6,CATHPDANTGELFF,TGTGCCACCCATCCCGACGCGAACACCGGGGAGCTGTTTTTT
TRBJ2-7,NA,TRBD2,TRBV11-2,CASSLDRLAGGGEQYF,TGTGCCAGCAGCTTAGATAGGTTAGCGGGGGGAGGCGAGCAGTACTTC
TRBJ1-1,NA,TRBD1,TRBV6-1,CASSNRQGANTEAFF,TGTGCCAGCAGCAACCGACAGGGGGCGAACACTGAAGCTTTCTTT
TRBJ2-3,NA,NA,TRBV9,CASSVGMGRVDTQYF,TGTGCCAGCAGCGTAGGGATGGGCCGGGTAGATACGCAGTATTTT
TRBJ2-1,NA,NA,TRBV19,CASSRPQRFDYEQFF,TGTGCCAGTAGTAGGCCTCAAAGGTTTGACTATGAGCAGTTCTTC